The sequence of this TCR beta chain was determined in a study of cytomegalovirus exposure and HLA in healthy donors. Study results and limitations: It was only CMV serostatus that was available as immune exposure information.

As for this clone: The antigen is undetermined.

This PCR relied on a set of 60 Vbeta primers and 13 Jbeta primers. Assay: immunoSEQ multiplex PCR; the TCRdb copy retains only in-frame clones and omits some. The sample includes about 130,000 clones, approximately 80% of them seen just once. The length of the CDR3 is 14 residues. V trimming: 5 bases; J trimming: 2 bases; junction bases outside the gene matches: 2. From germline, CDR1 is SEHNR and CDR2 FQNEAQ (reference sequence). This chain joins TRBV7-9 and TRBJ1-3; TRBD1 aligns across 8 bases. The TCR sequence derives from a man in his fifties in good health and CMV-seronegative. The sequencing sample was made of PBMCs. The CDR3 spells CASSLDRAGNTIYF. Here the CDR3 DNA reads TGTGCCAGCAGCCTGGACAGGGCTGGAAACACCATATATTTT.